This T cell receptor (beta chain) was found in a study of regulatory T cells in long-lasting Graves disease. This clonotype was counted a few times. What it binds is not known. Trimming left V 0 bases short and J 6 bases short, with 11 bases between. The CDR3 is 13 residues long. Germline V gene lookup returns CDR1 GTSNPN and CDR2 SVGIG (reference sequence). Combining iRepertoire HTBI primers with Arm-PCR of CDR3 regions, the authors built TCR beta libraries. TCRdb called the multiplex PCR reads again in MiXCR, with one record for every CDR3 protein. The table records around 460,000 distinct CDR3 sequences, under 25% of them present only once. The time point denotes: persistent/refractory GD, antithyroid drugs over 5 years with positive TRAb. The TCR library was made from RNA extracted from PBMCs. Points from the study as a whole: Lower TCR diversity characterized persistent Graves' patients relative to newly diagnosed patients. Researchers examined only peripheral blood and not thyroid tissue.

Material: peripheral blood mononuclear cells (PBMCs), obtained when the disease was refractory, from a patient treated with antithyroid drugs. The genes are TRBV30 and TRBJ1-2; no definite D call. The sequence was collected from a female donor with Graves disease. The CDR3 loop reads CAWSVRAMDGYTF. Here the CDR3 DNA reads TGTGCCTGGAGTGTTAGGGCCATGGATGGCTACACCTTC.